Included here is one TCR beta chain sequence, with context. The CDR3 is made up of 13 amino acids. The V gene end was trimmed by 6 bases and the J gene end by 7 bases; junction bases not matched to a gene: 6. Germline V gives CDR1 WSHSY, CDR2 SAAADI. The table came from immunoSEQ multiplex PCR; TCRdb's copy has only in-frame clones and leaves some out. Of roughly 55,000 clones listed, around 86% are singletons. This specimen belongs to a study of blood T cell repertoires in COVID-19. Background on the study: COVID-19 samples, acute and convalescent, were from the United States, Italy and Spain.

The specimen was peripheral blood. The origin of this receptor is a middle-aged man with active COVID-19. The chain is built from TRBV10-2 and TRBJ1-2; the match to TRBD1 covers 9 bases. CDR3 DNA sequence: TGCGCCAGCAGCAAACAGGGGGCAGGTGGCTACACCTTC. Translated: CASSKQGAGGYTF.